The rows below give T cell receptor beta chains drawn from one sample of a study of blood T cell repertoires in COVID-19. The method was immunoSEQ multiplex PCR; TCRdb's version includes in-frame clones alone and lacks a portion of them. The sample lists under 70,000 clones, about nine tenths seen once, with approximately 7% in the top ten. The sequencing input was peripheral blood. The receptors were gathered from a woman aged 60 to 75 with active or convalescent COVID-19. CDR3s include the opening cysteine and the closing phenylalanine or tryptophan. A D gene is named only where the DNA matches it firmly. Clone size is stated in some rows and not others, as once, few, many or a class when expanded.

>-|14|-|TRBJ2-1|TRBV11-3
TGTGCCAGCAGCCCTCGACCCACCGGAGATGAGCAGTTCTTC
CASSPRPTGDEQFF
>once|11|-|TRBJ2-1|TRBV6-5
TGTGCCAGCGGCCTAGCGAATGAGCAGTTCTTC
CASGLANEQFF
>-|19|-|TRBJ1-1|TRBV7-2
TGTGCCAGCAGCTCCCGTCCCACCGGCAGGGATCTCGGGAGCACTGAAGCTTTCTTT
CASSSRPTGRDLGSTEAFF
>-|13|TRBD1|TRBJ1-2|TRBV28
TGTGCCAGCAGAACGACAGGGAACTATGGCTACACCTTC
CASRTTGNYGYTF
>-|13|-|TRBJ1-3|TRBV30
TGTGCCTGGAGCCTCCGGGGTGGAAACACCATATATTTT
CAWSLRGGNTIYF
>-|20|-|TRBJ2-7|TRBV28
TGTGCCAGCAGTTTCCCACCTCAAAGACCACAGGATTTTAGCTCCTACGAGCAGTACTTC
CASSFPPQRPQDFSSYEQYF
>-|15|TRBD1|TRBJ1-1|TRBV6-8
TGTGCCAGCAGTTACCGGGACAGGCCGGAGACTGAAGCTTTCTTT
CASSYRDRPETEAFF
>few|16|TRBD2|TRBJ2-3|TRBV2
TGTGCCAGTTCCGATAGTAGCGGGGCCTTCACAGATACGCAGTATTTT
CASSDSSGAFTDTQYF
>-|14|TRBD2|TRBJ2-1|TRBV3-1/TRBV3-2
TGTGCCAGCAGCCATGGCGGGAGCTTCAATGAGCAGTTCTTC
CASSHGGSFNEQFF
>once|17|TRBD2|TRBJ2-1|TRBV5-1
TGCGCCAGCAGCCCTCGACTAGCGGGGGGGGCTTACAATGAGCAGTTCTTC
CASSPRLAGGAYNEQFF
>-|13|TRBD1|TRBJ1-5|TRBV2
TGTGCCAGCAGGGAGGACAGGGAACAGCCCCAGCATTTT
CASREDREQPQHF
>-|14|TRBD2|TRBJ2-1|TRBV7-2
TGTGCCAGCAGCTTAGGACTAGCGGACAATGAGCAGTTCTTC
CASSLGLADNEQFF
>-|16|-|TRBJ2-7|TRBV4-1
TGCGCCAGCAGCCACGACGTTCAGGGATCTCGTCGGGAGCAGTACTTC
CASSHDVQGSRREQYF
>-|14|TRBD1|TRBJ2-7|TRBV10-3
TGTGCCATCAGTGAGTCGTGGACAGGATACGAGCAGTACTTC
CAISESWTGYEQYF
>-|14|-|TRBJ1-2|TRBV6-5
TGTGCCAGCAGGACTAAGACAAACTTCTATGGCTACACCTTC
CASRTKTNFYGYTF
>-|14|TRBD1|TRBJ1-2|TRBV2
TGTGCCAGCAGTCTGGACAGGAGCCTCTATGGCTACACCTTC
CASSLDRSLYGYTF
>-|15|-|TRBJ1-2|TRBV14
TGTGCCAGCAGCCCCCGGACAGAGACCTCCTATGGCTACACCTTC
CASSPRTETSYGYTF
>-|14|TRBD1|TRBJ1-2|TRBV6-1
TGTGCCAGCAGTGATGGGACAGAGCTCTATGGCTACACCTTC
CASSDGTELYGYTF
>once|13|-|TRBJ2-7|TRBV29-1
TGCAGCGTTGATACGTCTGACACCTACGAGCAGTACTTC
CSVDTSDTYEQYF
>-|14|TRBD2|TRBJ2-1|TRBV15
TGTGCCACCAGCAGGACTAGCGGGGGGGGTGAGCAGTTCTTC
CATSRTSGGGEQFF
>-|16|TRBD1|TRBJ2-5|TRBV3-1/TRBV3-2
TGTGCCAGCAGCCCTCATCCGGGACAGGGCGGGGAGACCCAGTACTTC
CASSPHPGQGGETQYF
>-|16|-|TRBJ2-1|TRBV28
TGTGCCAGCAGTCCCCCCGGACAGACCTCCTACAATGAGCAGTTCTTC
CASSPPGQTSYNEQFF
>-|13|TRBD1|TRBJ2-7|TRBV27
TGTGCCAGCAGTGGCACAGGGGGCTACGAGCAGTACTTC
CASSGTGGYEQYF
>-|16|TRBD1|TRBJ2-3|TRBV25-1
TGTGCCAGCAGCCCGACAGGGGTGCGGAACACAGATACGCAGTATTTT
CASSPTGVRNTDTQYF
>-|15|TRBD1|TRBJ1-2|TRBV19
TGTGCCAGTAGTATAGCTCCGGACAGGAATTATGGCTACACCTTC
CASSIAPDRNYGYTF
>-|18|-|TRBJ1-2|TRBV15
TGTGCCACCAGCAGAGACATAACAACGACAGCGTCACTGTATGGCTACACCTTC
CATSRDITTTASLYGYTF
>-|17|-|TRBJ1-1|TRBV27
TGTGCCAGCAGTTTTATGAGGACTCCTTTACGGAACACTGAAGCTTTCTTT
CASSFMRTPLRNTEAFF
>-|17|TRBD2|TRBJ2-3|TRBV12-5
TGTGCTAGTGGTTTGACGATGACTAGCGGGGGCACAGATACGCAGTATTTT
CASGLTMTSGGTDTQYF
>-|16|-|TRBJ2-3|TRBV5-1
TGCGCCAGCAGCTACATCTTAACAGGGAACACAGATACGCAGTATTTT
CASSYILTGNTDTQYF
>once|16|TRBD1|TRBJ2-6|TRBV24-1
TGTGCCACCAGTGAGGGGGCAGGGGGCGCCCAGGGCGTCCTGACTTTC
CATSEGAGGAQGVLTF
>-|13|-|TRBJ1-1|TRBV11-2
TGTGCCAGCAGCCCGACGGGGGGTACTGAAGCTTTCTTT
CASSPTGGTEAFF
>-|15|-|TRBJ2-7|TRBV1
TGCACCAGCAGCCAGAATAGGGGCGGCTCCTACGAGCAGTACTTC
CTSSQNRGGSYEQYF
>-|15|TRBD1|TRBJ1-5|TRBV23-1
TGCGCCAGCAGCCGAACGGGACAGGGTCATCAGCCCCAGCATTTT
CASSRTGQGHQPQHF
>-|14|TRBD1|TRBJ2-5|TRBV11-2
TGTGCCAGCAGCCCAGGGACAGGGAGGGAGACCCAGTACTTC
CASSPGTGRETQYF
>-|14|-|TRBJ1-2|TRBV19
TGTGCCAGCTCGCTAGAGAGTACTAACTATGGCTACACCTTC
CASSLESTNYGYTF
>-|14|-|TRBJ2-3|TRBV2
TGTGCCAGCAGTGATACCAGGGGCACAGATACGCAGTATTTT
CASSDTRGTDTQYF
>-|19|-|TRBJ2-6|TRBV6-6
TGTGCCAGCAGTCCTACCCCGACAGGTTTTCCCTCTGGGGCCAACGTCCTGACTTTC
CASSPTPTGFPSGANVLTF
>-|14|-|TRBJ1-5|TRBV2
TGTGCCAGCAGTGAACAGGGAATCAATCAGCCCCAGCATTTT
CASSEQGINQPQHF
>-|13|-|TRBJ1-2|TRBV14
TGTGCCAGCAGCCAAGCGCGGTTCTATGGCTACACCTTC
CASSQARFYGYTF
>once|15|TRBD2|TRBJ2-3|TRBV6-1
TGTGCCAGCAGTGAACTAGCGGGTTCCACAGATACGCAGTATTTT
CASSELAGSTDTQYF
>-|14|TRBD1|TRBJ1-4|TRBV28
TGTGCCAGCAGACGACAGGGGACTGGAGAAAAACTGTTTTTT
CASRRQGTGEKLFF